A selection of T cell receptor beta chains follows, all from one sample in a study of blood T cells in healthy people across ages. MiXCR, applied by TCRdb to the 5' RACE reads, yields one record per CDR3 protein. The table includes about 810,000 distinct CDR3 sequences, 35% to 40% detected once. Input material: blood. These receptors were obtained from a man younger than 35 in good health. Each CDR3 is given with its conserved first and last residue. Each record gives: D gene, V gene, clone size, J gene, CDR3 DNA, CDR3 protein. D genes are given only for firm matches. Clone size, where shown, is once, few, many, or a class for clones that have expanded.

-,TRBV21-1,-,TRBJ2-7,TGTGCCAGCAGCAAAGAATTCATGGGGACACCTTTCGGCGAGCAGTACTTC,CASSKEFMGTPFGEQYF
-,TRBV20-1,-,TRBJ2-4,TGCAGTGCTACCTCTCCGACAGGAGGGGGCAAAAACATTCAGTACTTC,CSATSPTGGGKNIQYF
-,TRBV6-6,-,TRBJ2-1,TGTGCCACCCAATTCAGGGTACACTACAATGAGCAGTTCTTC,CATQFRVHYNEQFF
-,TRBV27,-,TRBJ2-7,TGTGCCAGCAGTGTTAGGGTCTCCTACGAGCAGTACTTC,CASSVRVSYEQYF
TRBD1,TRBV18,-,TRBJ1-1,TGTGCCAGCTCACCATCGGCAGGGGGAATCGGTGAAGCTTTCTTT,CASSPSAGGIGEAFF
TRBD2,TRBV20-1,few,TRBJ2-3,TGCAGTGCGCGAACTAGCGGGGGGCCCACAGATACGCAGTATTTT,CSARTSGGPTDTQYF
TRBD2,TRBV20-1,once,TRBJ2-7,TGCAGTGTCCCGATTAGACTAGCGGAGTACAATGAGCAGTACTTC,CSVPIRLAEYNEQYF
TRBD2,TRBV12-3/TRBV12-4,many,TRBJ2-7,TGTGCCAGCAGTTTCGGGGGGGCGGGCTACGAGCAGTACTTC,CASSFGGAGYEQYF
-,TRBV14,-,TRBJ1-2,TGTGCCAGCAGCCTTACCGCAGGGGAAGGTGGTGGCTACACCTTC,CASSLTAGEGGGYTF
-,TRBV12-3/TRBV12-4,-,TRBJ2-2,TGTGCCAGCAGGCCACCCTCGGGGCTCGGGGAGCTGTTTTTT,CASRPPSGLGELFF
-,TRBV25-1,few,TRBJ2-1,TGTGCCAGCAGTGACCACGACTATGAGCAGTTCTTC,CASSDHDYEQFF
-,TRBV29-1,-,TRBJ2-1,TGCAGCGTTGAAGGCGGACTGAGGAATGAGCAGTTCTTC,CSVEGGLRNEQFF
-,TRBV28,-,TRBJ2-2,TGTGCCAGCAGGCCGGGGCCAGGGACCGGGGAGCTGTTTTTT,CASRPGPGTGELFF
-,TRBV12-3/TRBV12-4,many,TRBJ1-5,TGTGCCAGCAGTTTGATGGGGGATCAGCCCCAGCATTTT,CASSLMGDQPQHF
-,TRBV25-1,few,TRBJ1-1,TGTGCCAGCAGCCCCCCCACAGGGAGGTACACTGAAGCTTTCTTT,CASSPPTGRYTEAFF
-,TRBV4-3,-,TRBJ2-3,TGCGCCAGCAGCCAAGATGGCCCATCGAGCACAGATACGCAGTATTTT,CASSQDGPSSTDTQYF
-,TRBV20-1,-,TRBJ1-4,TGCAGTGCTAGAGATGGTCAGGGAAGGAATACTGAAAAACTGTTTTTT,CSARDGQGRNTEKLFF
TRBD2,TRBV20-1,-,TRBJ2-1,TGCAGTGCTCCGACGGGGGGGTTCTTTTCCTACAATGAGCAGTTCTTC,CSAPTGGFFSYNEQFF
TRBD1,TRBV20-1,once,TRBJ2-5,TGCAGTGCTCGGGACAGGGAGGGGAATGAGCAGTACTTC,CSARDREGNEQYF
-,TRBV6-1,-,TRBJ1-6,TGTGCCAGCAGAGGAGCCAGCTCCTATAATTCACCCCTCCACTTT,CASRGASSYNSPLHF
-,TRBV29-1,-,TRBJ2-7,TGCAGCGTTGGGGGGGACGAGCAGTACTTC,CSVGGDEQYF
-,TRBV12-3/TRBV12-4,-,TRBJ1-5,TGTGCCAGCAGTCCCTCCTTGGGGGGCGCGGGGAGCAATCAGCCCCAGCATTTT,CASSPSLGGAGSNQPQHF
-,TRBV10-3,-,TRBJ1-4,TGTGCCATCAGTTTCGGGGGTGCGTCTAATGAAAAACTGTTTTTT,CAISFGGASNEKLFF
-,TRBV4-2,many,TRBJ2-5,TGTGCCAGCAGCCGGGGGAACCACCAAGAGACCCAGTACTTC,CASSRGNHQETQYF
-,TRBV12-3/TRBV12-4,few,TRBJ1-1,TGTGCCAGCAGTTTCGGGGTTTGGACTGAAGCTTTCTTT,CASSFGVWTEAFF
-,TRBV7-2,-,TRBJ2-1,TGTACCAGCAGCTTAGACACCAGCTCCTACAATGAGCAGTTCTTC,CTSSLDTSSYNEQFF
TRBD2,TRBV4-3,many,TRBJ2-1,TGCGCCAGCAGCCCAAGGACTAGCGGGGGTCCCGACTCCTACAATGAGCAGTTCTTC,CASSPRTSGGPDSYNEQFF
-,TRBV4-3,-,TRBJ1-4,TGCGCCAGCAGCCTCGGACCCGAAAAACTGTTTTTT,CASSLGPEKLFF
TRBD1,TRBV29-1,-,TRBJ2-7,TGCAGCGTTGGCGGGACAGGGGGCTACAATGAGCAGTACTTC,CSVGGTGGYNEQYF
-,TRBV2,-,TRBJ1-2,TGTGCCAGCAGTGACGCCTCTAACTATGGCTACACCTTC,CASSDASNYGYTF
-,TRBV6-2/TRBV6-3,few,TRBJ1-2,TGTGCCAGCAGTTACACCAGAGCCTATGGCTACACCTTC,CASSYTRAYGYTF
TRBD2,TRBV10-3,few,TRBJ2-3,TGTGCCATCAGTGTAGCGGGCGGAGATACGCAGTATTTT,CAISVAGGDTQYF
-,TRBV3-1,-,TRBJ2-7,TGTGCCAGCAGCCAAGCCTACAATAACAATGAGCAGTACTTC,CASSQAYNNNEQYF
-,TRBV20-1,-,TRBJ2-7,TGCAGTGCAGAGAAAAAAAAAATCTATCGCTCCTACAATGAGCAGTACTTC,CSAEKKKIYRSYNEQYF
-,TRBV7-2,-,TRBJ1-1,TGTGCCAGCAGCCCGGCCCTCACTGAAGCTTTCTTT,CASSPALTEAFF
-,TRBV25-1,many,TRBJ2-1,TGTGCCAGCAGTGAAAGCCATACCGAGCAGTTCTTC,CASSESHTEQFF
TRBD1,TRBV27,once,TRBJ1-2,TGTGCCAGCAGTTTATTTGGAAGAGGGGGAGGGACAGATCTACACACCTTC,CASSLFGRGGGTDLHTF
TRBD1,TRBV12-3/TRBV12-4,few,TRBJ1-1,TGTGCCAGCAGTTTTGGGACAGAGAACACTGAAGCTTTCTTT,CASSFGTENTEAFF
-,TRBV18,-,TRBJ1-2,TGTGCCAGCTCACCAAGGGGATCGGATGGCTACACCTTC,CASSPRGSDGYTF
-,TRBV2,-,TRBJ1-1,TGTGCCAGCAGTGAAAGTGTTGGGACGAACACTGAAGCTTTCTTT,CASSESVGTNTEAFF
-,TRBV27,few,TRBJ2-4,TGTGCCAGCGCTCGCCACCGGGGGAAAAACATTCAGTACTTC,CASARHRGKNIQYF
-,TRBV27,-,TRBJ1-1,TGTGCCAGCAGTCCCGGACGGCCGAACGCTGAAGCTTTCTTT,CASSPGRPNAEAFF
-,TRBV5-1,once,TRBJ2-2,TGCGCCAGCAGCCGAACTAACCGGGACAACGCGAACACCGGGGAGCTGTTTTTT,CASSRTNRDNANTGELFF
-,TRBV7-9,few,TRBJ2-1,TGTGCCAGCAGACATACCCAGGGCGGTGAGCAGTTCTTC,CASRHTQGGEQFF
-,TRBV14,many,TRBJ2-1,TGTGCCAGCAGCCAAGATTTTAGGAATGAGCAGTTCTTC,CASSQDFRNEQFF
-,TRBV12-3/TRBV12-4,many,TRBJ2-5,TGTGCCAGTGGATTACAAGAGACCCAGTACTTC,CASGLQETQYF
TRBD1,TRBV6-5,few,TRBJ2-5,TGTGCCAGCAGTTACATGGGGGACAGGGGTGAGACCCAGTACTTC,CASSYMGDRGETQYF
-,TRBV27,-,TRBJ1-1,TGTGCCAGCAGCCGAGAGGAGGGCCGGAGGACTGAAGCTTTCTTT,CASSREEGRRTEAFF
-,TRBV12-3/TRBV12-4,many,TRBJ2-1,TGTGCCAGCAGTGTGCGGCCGAGTGAGCAGTTCTTC,CASSVRPSEQFF
-,TRBV5-6,many,TRBJ1-2,TGTGCCAGCAGCACAGGGTTGGGGGGCTACACCTTC,CASSTGLGGYTF